This TCR beta chain was documented in a study of T cells after posttransplantation cyclophosphamide. Whole-study findings and limits: After PTCy, TRB diversity resembled that of CNI/methotrexate controls. Tissue-infiltrating T cells from skin or gut overlapped little with blood T cells. Donor CD8+ memory clones often dominated recipient blood repertoires at later times.

The CDR3 loop spans 14 amino acids. From germline, CDR1 is MNHEY and CDR2 SVGAGI. V lost 7 bases, J lost 4 bases, and 6 bases stayed unmatched. Clones were read by immunoSEQ multiplex PCR, and TCRdb kept only the in-frame ones, dropping some. The table has 45,000 to 60,000 clones, roughly nine tenths seen once. This related bone marrow graft donor gave peripheral blood on the day of marrow donation. On this clone: What it recognizes is unknown.

The chain carries TRBV6-5 and TRBJ2-3; 9 bases match TRBD1. The receptor was isolated from a woman aged 50 to 65 in good health and a related stem cell transplant donor. Sequenced material: PBMCs. In DNA form, the CDR3 reads TGTGCCAGCAATCCACAGGGGGCCGCAGATACGCAGTATTTT. Protein sequence: CASNPQGAADTQYF.